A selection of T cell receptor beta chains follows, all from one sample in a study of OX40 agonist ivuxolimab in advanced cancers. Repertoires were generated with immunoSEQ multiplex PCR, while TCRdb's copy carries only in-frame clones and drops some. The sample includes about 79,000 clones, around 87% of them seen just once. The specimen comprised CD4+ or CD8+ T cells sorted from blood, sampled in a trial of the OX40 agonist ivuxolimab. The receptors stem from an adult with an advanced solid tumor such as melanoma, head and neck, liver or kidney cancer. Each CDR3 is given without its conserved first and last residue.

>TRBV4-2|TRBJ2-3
ASSQDILAGGRDTQY
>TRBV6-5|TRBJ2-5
ASSLRETQY
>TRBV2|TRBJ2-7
ASSERGLAAYEQY
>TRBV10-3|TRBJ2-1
AISPLFTGDNEQF
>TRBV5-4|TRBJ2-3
ASSPARAPDTQY
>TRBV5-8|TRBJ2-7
ASSRPSPGLAHYEQY
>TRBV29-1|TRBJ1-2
SVEDPTGPGYT
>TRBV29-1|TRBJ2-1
SVAGTGPYNEQF
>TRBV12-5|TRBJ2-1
ASGPGDVWNEQF
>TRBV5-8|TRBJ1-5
ASSRDRANQPQH
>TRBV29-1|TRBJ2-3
SVIWGTGADTQY
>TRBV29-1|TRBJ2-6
SVGGNPGANVLT
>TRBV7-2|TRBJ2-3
ASSRQAGTDTQY
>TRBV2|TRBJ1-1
ASSERQGRAF
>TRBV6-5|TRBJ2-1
ASSYGLGSNEQF
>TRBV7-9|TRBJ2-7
ASSFPGTGVYEQY
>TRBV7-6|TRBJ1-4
ASSLPGALNEKLF
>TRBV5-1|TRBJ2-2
ASSSGQGRTGELF
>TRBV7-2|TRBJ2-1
ASSLQTSGRAAYNEQF
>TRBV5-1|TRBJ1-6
ASSLGGDFGSPLH
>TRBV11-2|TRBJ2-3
ASSLFEQGFTDTQY
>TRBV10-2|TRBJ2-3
ASSELTGYSRTDTQY
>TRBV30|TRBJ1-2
ACQKAGGDGYT
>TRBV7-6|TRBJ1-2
ASSLGRVGGYT
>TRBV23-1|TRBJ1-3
ASSWGPTPNTIY
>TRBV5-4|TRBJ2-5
ASSLRTVETQY
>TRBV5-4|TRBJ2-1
ASSLSAGEYNEQF
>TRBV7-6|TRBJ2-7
ASSLRGKTYEQY
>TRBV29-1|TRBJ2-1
SVARDYNEQF
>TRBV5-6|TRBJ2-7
ASSFRGAPGEQY
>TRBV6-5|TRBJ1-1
ASSYGQGWSTEAF
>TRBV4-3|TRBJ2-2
ASSQGTSGKNTGELF
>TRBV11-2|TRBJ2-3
ASSSGPVGDTQY
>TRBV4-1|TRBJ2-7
ASSQGRGLRGYEQY
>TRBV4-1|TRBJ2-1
ASSQVSGNLRNEQF
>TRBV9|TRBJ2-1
ASSVSGRANEQF
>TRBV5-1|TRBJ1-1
ASSLEGGLGTEAF
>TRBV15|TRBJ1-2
ATSRDAYGYT
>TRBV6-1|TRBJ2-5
ASIKRQGTETQY